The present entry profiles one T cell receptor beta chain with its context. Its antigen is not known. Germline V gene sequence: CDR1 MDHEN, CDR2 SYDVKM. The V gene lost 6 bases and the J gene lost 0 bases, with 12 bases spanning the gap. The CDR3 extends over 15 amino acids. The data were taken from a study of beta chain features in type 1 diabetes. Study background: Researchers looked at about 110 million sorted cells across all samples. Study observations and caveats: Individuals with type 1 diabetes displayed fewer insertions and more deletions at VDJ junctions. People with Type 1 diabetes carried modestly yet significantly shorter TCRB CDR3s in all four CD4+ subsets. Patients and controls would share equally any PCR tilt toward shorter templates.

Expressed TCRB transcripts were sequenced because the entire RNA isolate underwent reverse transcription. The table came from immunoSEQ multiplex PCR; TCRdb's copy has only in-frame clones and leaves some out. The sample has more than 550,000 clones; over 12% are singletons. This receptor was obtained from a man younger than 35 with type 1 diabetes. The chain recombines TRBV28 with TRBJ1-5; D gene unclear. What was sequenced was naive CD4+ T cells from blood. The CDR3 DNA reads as TGTGCCAGCAGCCCATTTCGGCCTAGCAATCAGCCCCAGCATTTT. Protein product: CASSPFRPSNQPQHF.